This T cell receptor (beta chain) was sequenced for a study of shared clonotypes between healthy human individuals. Findings and caveats of the study: Rarefaction showed that sequencing of sorted subsets was incomplete (despite large depth).

Assay runs were performed at deep level. A 200 ng quantity of DNA, about 30,000 T cell genomes, went into the sorted-subset replicate PCRs. Authors' methods: Filtering was not the same, since immunoSEQ gave junction-only sequences without quality scores. Profiled with immunoSEQ multiplex PCR; TCRdb holds only in-frame clones, not every one. Clonal size and the V and J genes are those of that table, whereas D and trimming came from the DNA. The sample holds approximately 740,000 clones, about 74% seen once. Germline CDR1 reads SNHLY; CDR2 reads FYNNEI. Trimming removed 6 bases from V and 8 bases from J; junction bases left unmatched: 19. CDR3 size: 17 residues. This clone was found once. Its target is unknown.

The sample was memory CD4+ T cells sorted from blood. The sample's subset: CD45RA-negative fraction. The TCR comes from a woman in her twenties or thirties in good health. The chain combines TRBV2 with TRBJ1-2, with 9 bases aligning to TRBD1. In DNA form, the CDR3 reads TGTGCCAGCAGCGTGGAGCGCCAAGGGACAGGGAAGTTGGGCTACACCTTC. Encoded protein: CASSVERQGTGKLGYTF.